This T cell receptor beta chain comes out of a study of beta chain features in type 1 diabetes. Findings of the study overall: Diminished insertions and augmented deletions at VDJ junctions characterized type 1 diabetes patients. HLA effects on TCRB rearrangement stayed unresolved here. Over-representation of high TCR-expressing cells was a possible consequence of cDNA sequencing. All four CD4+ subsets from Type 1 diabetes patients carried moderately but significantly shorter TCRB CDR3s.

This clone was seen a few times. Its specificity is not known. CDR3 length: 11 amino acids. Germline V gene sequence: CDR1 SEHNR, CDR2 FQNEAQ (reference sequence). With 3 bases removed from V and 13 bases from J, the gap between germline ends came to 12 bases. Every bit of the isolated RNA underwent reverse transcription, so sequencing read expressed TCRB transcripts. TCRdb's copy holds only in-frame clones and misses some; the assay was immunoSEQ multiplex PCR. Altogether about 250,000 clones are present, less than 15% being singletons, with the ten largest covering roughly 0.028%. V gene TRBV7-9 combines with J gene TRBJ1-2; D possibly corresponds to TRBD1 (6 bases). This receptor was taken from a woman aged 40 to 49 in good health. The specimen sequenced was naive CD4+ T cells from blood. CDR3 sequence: CASSFNSGVTF. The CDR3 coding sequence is TGTGCCAGCAGCTTTAATTCAGGGGTCACCTTC.